This entry is about one T cell receptor beta chain. This sample is drawn from a study of blood T cell repertoires in COVID-19. As for the study in general: The study drew acute and convalescent COVID-19 samples from the United States, Italy and Spain. T cells, B-cell-depleted T cells, or PBMCs supplied cDNA or gDNA.

CDR1 and CDR2 (germline): SGHTA, FQGNSA. The CDR3 extends over 13 amino acids. Trimming removed 1 base at V and 6 bases at J, with 10 bases between. Methods used by the authors: Amplification of reference gene primers provided the estimated nucleated cell counts. Generated by immunoSEQ multiplex PCR, the TCRdb table keeps only in-frame clones and is missing some. The V and J calls and clone size are taken from that table; D and trimming were inferred from the DNA. The sample contains approximately 140,000 clones, roughly 85% of which appear only once. The clonotype originates from a man aged 70 or older with acute or convalescent COVID-19. The sample was peripheral blood. The chain recombines TRBV7-2 with TRBJ2-7; D is perhaps TRBD2 (6 bases). DNA of the CDR3: TGTGCCAGCAGCTTAGGGGAGGCACTCGAGCAGTACTTC. Amino acids: CASSLGEALEQYF. The whole variable domain, remainder taken from reference TRBV7-2 and TRBJ2-7, is GAGVSQSPSNKVTEKGKDVELRCDPISGHTALYWYRQSLGQGLEFLIYFQGNSAPDKSGLPSDRFSAERTGGSVSTLTIQRTQQEDSAVYLCASSLGEALEQYFGPGTRLTVT.